These 19 T cell receptor beta chains came from one sample sequenced in a study of blood T cell repertoires in COVID-19. The data were produced by immunoSEQ multiplex PCR, yet TCRdb's version contains in-frame clones alone and is incomplete. This sample carries 200,000 to 300,000 clones, almost 90% of them seen once, and the ten largest clones take under 1.5%. The specimen sequenced was peripheral blood. The receptors were gathered from a man of 80 years or more with acute or convalescent COVID-19.

The genes are TRBV7-2 and TRBJ1-1; D call uncertain. The V gene's germline CDR1 is SGHTA and CDR2 FQGNSA. The CDR3 extends over 15 amino acids. V dropped 5 bases and J dropped 2 bases, with 15 bases sitting between them. The CDR3 nucleotides read TGTGCCAGCAGCCCCCATCCCGCAGAAAACACTGAAGCTTTCTTT. It yields the protein CASSPHPAENTEAFF.

The J gene is TRBJ1-5, the V gene TRBV7-2, with D possibly TRBD1 on 5 matching bases. Looked up from germline, CDR1 is SGHTA and CDR2 is FQGNSA. The germline V and J ends were trimmed by 5 bases and 5 bases, with 10 bases remaining between them. This CDR3 contains 13 residues. The CDR3 loop is CASSDFRDQPQHF. CDR3 nucleotides: TGTGCCAGCAGCGACTTCAGGGATCAGCCCCAGCATTTT.

This chain connects TRBV7-9 to TRBJ1-2; the match to TRBD1 covers 7 bases. Germline CDR1 is SEHNR and CDR2 is FQNEAQ (reference sequence). The CDR3 is 15 residues long. Trimming removed 5 bases from V and 2 bases from J; junction bases left unmatched: 8. CDR3 nucleotide sequence: TGTGCCAGCAGCCCAAGGACAGGAATGAACTATGGCTACACCTTC. Amino acid sequence: CASSPRTGMNYGYTF.

V is TRBV2 and J is TRBJ1-1; 9 nucleotides agree with TRBD1. The CDR3 length is 14 residues. The trim removed 6 bases at V and 6 bases at J, leaving 8 bases unmatched. Per the germline V gene, CDR1 is SNHLY and CDR2 is FYNNEI. CDR3 DNA: TGTGCCAGCAGGCGGGACAGGGTCTCTCCTGAAGCTTTCTTT. Protein: CASRRDRVSPEAFF.

The chain is built from TRBV6-5 and TRBJ2-7; 9 positions match TRBD1. Trimming cost V 2 bases and J 4 bases; bases outside gene matches: 3. CDR3 length: 14 residues. Germline-derived CDR1 and CDR2 are MNHEY and SVGAGI. Written as DNA, the CDR3 is TGTGCCAGCAGTTACCGGGACAGGGCTTACGAGCAGTACTTC. This translates into CASSYRDRAYEQYF.

V and J are TRBV10-3 and TRBJ1-1; possibly TRBD1 for D (6 bases). CDR1 is ENHRY, CDR2 SYGVKD, per germline. The CDR3 spans 14 residues. V gave up 8 bases and J gave up 5 bases, with 18 bases separating them. CDR3 sequence reads: CAIDPGGKGTEAFF. CDR3 in DNA: TGTGCCATCGACCCGGGGGGCAAGGGAACTGAAGCTTTCTTT.

The V call is TRBV6-2 or TRBV6-3, the J call TRBJ2-7, with D hard to call. Germline V gives CDR1 MNHEY, CDR2 SVGEGT. This CDR3 has 13 amino acids. The V end lost 0 bases, the J end lost 3 bases, and 6 bases lay between the germline ends. As DNA, the CDR3 is TGTGCCAGCAGTTACTCCTCGTTCTACGAGCAGTACTTC. The encoded protein is CASSYSSFYEQYF.

Here the CDR3 reads CASSLVGRGTYEQYF. The DNA for the CDR3 is TGTGCCAGCAGCTTAGTAGGTCGCGGAACCTACGAGCAGTACTTC. The chain employs TRBV7-9 and TRBJ2-7; D call uncertain. The germline CDR1 and CDR2 sequences are SEHNR and FQNEAQ (reference sequence). The ends were cut back, 1 base at V and 2 bases at J, with 12 bases in the middle. The CDR3 has 15 residues.

This chain uses TRBV4-1 with TRBJ2-1; TRBD1 might be the D (6 bases). The CDR3 has 14 amino acids. V lost 7 bases and J lost 1, with 11 bases in between. The germline V gene has CDR1 MGHRA and CDR2 YSYEKL. The CDR3 protein is CASKEQGSYNEQFF. Written as DNA, the CDR3 is TGCGCCAGCAAGGAGCAGGGGTCCTACAATGAGCAGTTCTTC.

The chain couples TRBV10-1 to TRBJ2-4, with 7 bases fitting TRBD1. V lost 2 bases, J lost 13 bases, and 5 bases stayed unmatched. CDR1 and CDR2 (germline): WNHNN, SYGVQD (reference sequence). The CDR3 runs to 12 residues. In DNA, the CDR3 is TGCGCCAGCAGTGAGGGATGGGGACAGCAGTACTTC. It translates to CASSEGWGQQYF.

This chain links TRBV18 with TRBJ2-7; tentatively, D is TRBD2 (6 bases). CDR3 length equals 13 residues. The germline V gene encodes CDR1 KGHSH and CDR2 LQKENI. Trimming shortened V by 5 bases and J by 3 bases, and 11 bases separated the two germline ends. CDR3 residues: CASSASADYEQYF. CDR3 nucleotides: TGTGCCAGCTCAGCTAGCGCGGACTACGAGCAGTACTTC.

The chain employs TRBV6-2 or TRBV6-3 and TRBJ1-6; 7 positions agree with TRBD1. V lost 2 bases, J lost 6 bases, and 4 bases stayed unmatched. This CDR3 region has 15 residues. CDR1 MNHEY and CDR2 SVGEGT come from the germline V gene. DNA of the CDR3: TGTGCCAGCAGTTACAGGAGACAGGGTAATTCACCCCTCCACTTT. Its protein is CASSYRRQGNSPLHF.

The V and J genes are TRBV7-2 and TRBJ2-1; 8 nucleotides align to TRBD2. CDR1 and CDR2 from the germline V gene are SGHTA and FQGNSA. V trimming: 2 bases; J trimming: 10 bases; junction bases outside the gene matches: 4. The CDR3 covers 13 residues. The CDR3 sequence: CASSLRGTREQFF. The CDR3, as DNA: TGTGCCAGCAGCTTAAGGGGGACTAGGGAGCAGTTCTTC.

The chain joins TRBV19 to TRBJ2-7; 8 nucleotides align to TRBD1. With 3 bases clipped from V and 6 bases from J, the junction kept 10 bases outside the gene matches. Germline CDR1 is LNHDA and CDR2 is SQIVND (reference sequence). This CDR3 spans 15 amino acids. The CDR3 region is CASSMRRTGKGEQYF. The DNA for the CDR3 is TGTGCCAGTAGTATGCGAAGGACAGGGAAAGGCGAGCAGTACTTC.

The chain carries TRBV5-6 and TRBJ2-3, with a weak D call TRBD1 (6 bases). Per the germline V gene, CDR1 is SGHDT and CDR2 is YYEEEE. Trimming removed 2 bases from V and 0 bases from J, with 19 bases in between. The length of the CDR3 is 18 residues. This CDR3 reads CASSLYGQRTASTDTQYF. CDR3 DNA: TGTGCCAGCAGCTTATATGGGCAAAGGACAGCTAGCACAGATACGCAGTATTTT.

The chain employs TRBV9 and TRBJ1-4, with a tentative D call TRBD1 (5 bases). Germline V gene data show CDR1 as SGDLS and CDR2 as YYNGEE. Trimming took 0 bases from V and 8 from J, leaving 20 bases between them. This CDR3 is built from 17 residues. The CDR3, as DNA: TGTGCCAGCAGCGTAGGGGCGGCGGGGGAGGTTGGCGAAAAACTGTTTTTT. It translates to CASSVGAAGEVGEKLFF.

This chain uses TRBV11-3 with TRBJ2-5, with 7 bases matching TRBD1. CDR3 size: 13 residues. Per the germline V gene, CDR1 is SGHNT and CDR2 is YENEEA. J was trimmed by 9 bases and V by 1 base; bases with no gene match: 5. The CDR3 nucleotides are TGTGCCAGCAGCTTAGGGACAGGTGCGCCCCAGTACTTC. Encoded protein: CASSLGTGAPQYF.

The gene calls are TRBV7-9 and TRBJ1-4; no reliable D call. Germline CDR1 SEHNR, CDR2 FQNEAQ (reference sequence). Trimming took 1 base from V and 5 from J, leaving 11 bases between them. This CDR3 has 15 residues. CDR3 sequence: CASSLDGRPNEKLFF. The CDR3 DNA sequence: TGTGCCAGCAGCTTAGACGGGAGACCGAATGAAAAACTGTTTTTT.

This clone has a handful of counts. The chain recombines TRBV6-2 or TRBV6-3 with TRBJ1-2; 7 bases map to TRBD1. After removal of 0 bases from V and 3 bases from J, the junction contained 4 bases not matched to a gene. CDR1 is MNHEY, CDR2 SVGEGT, per germline. The CDR3 has 15 amino acids. CDR3 DNA sequence: TGTGCCAGCAGTTACTCAGAGGGGGCAGACTATGGCTACACCTTC. Translating it yields CASSYSEGADYGYTF.